The rows below give T cell receptor beta chains drawn from one sample of a study of OX40 agonist ivuxolimab in advanced cancers. The repertoire was sequenced with immunoSEQ multiplex PCR; TCRdb's copy has only in-frame clones and lacks some. Of 45,000 to 75,000 clones in the sample, 82% are singletons; the top ten hold roughly 1.5%. Sequences were derived from CD4+ or CD8+ T cells sorted from blood, sampled in a trial of the OX40 agonist ivuxolimab. The receptor source for this set is an adult with an advanced solid tumor such as melanoma, head and neck, liver or kidney cancer. Both conserved end residues are part of each CDR3. A D gene is named only where the DNA matches it firmly. The size entry is marked missing in some rows and otherwise reads once, few, many or a size class.

TRBJ2-1,TRBV14,NA,TRBD2,TGTGCCAGCAAGGGGACTAGCGGGAGGGCCGGTGAGCAGTTCTTC,CASKGTSGRAGEQFF
TRBJ1-1,TRBV29-1,NA,NA,TGCAGCGTTGGGCCCCGGGTCGCGGGCACTGAAGCTTTCTTT,CSVGPRVAGTEAFF
TRBJ1-2,TRBV5-1,NA,NA,TGCGCCAGCAGGGGAACTCGCGGGGTTTCGGTAACGGACTATGGCTACACCTTC,CASRGTRGVSVTDYGYTF
TRBJ2-1,TRBV5-4,NA,TRBD2,TGTGCCAGCAGCCGGGGGACTAGCGGGGCCTACAATGAGCAGTTCTTC,CASSRGTSGAYNEQFF
TRBJ2-7,TRBV27,few,TRBD1,TGTGCCAGCAGTCGGACAGGGGGGCCAGGTTACGAGCAGTACTTC,CASSRTGGPGYEQYF
TRBJ2-7,TRBV5-1,NA,TRBD2,TGCGCCAGCAGCTTGGGCGGGGGATCCTCCTACGAGCAGTACTTC,CASSLGGGSSYEQYF
TRBJ2-5,TRBV4-2,NA,TRBD2,TGTGCCAGCAGCCAGACTAGCGGGGGCACTCAAGAGACCCAGTACTTC,CASSQTSGGTQETQYF
TRBJ2-7,TRBV5-1,NA,NA,TGCGCCAGCAGCTTTAGATCGCAGGCCTACGAGCAGTACTTC,CASSFRSQAYEQYF
TRBJ1-1,TRBV5-1,NA,NA,TGCGCCAGCAGCTTGGCCCGTCCCACGGCAGGGAACACTGAAGCTTTCTTT,CASSLARPTAGNTEAFF
TRBJ2-3,TRBV4-2,NA,TRBD1,TGTGCCAGCAGCCACCTCCGGGACAGCAGCACAGATACGCAGTATTTT,CASSHLRDSSTDTQYF
TRBJ2-1,TRBV6-1,NA,NA,TGTGCCAGCGTGAGGCAGTCTTACAATGAGCAGTTCTTC,CASVRQSYNEQFF
TRBJ1-5,TRBV11-2,NA,NA,TGTGCCAGCAGCTTAGGGGGCGGCAATCAGCCCCAGCATTTT,CASSLGGGNQPQHF
TRBJ2-1,TRBV5-1,NA,NA,TGCGCCAGCAGTATTCAGGGCCACAATGAGCAGTTCTTC,CASSIQGHNEQFF
TRBJ1-5,TRBV7-2,NA,NA,TGTGCCAGCAGCTTATCGGCGGGACGGCGCAATCAGCCCCAGCATTTT,CASSLSAGRRNQPQHF
TRBJ1-4,TRBV19,once,TRBD1,TGTGCCAGTAGTAACAGGGGAGTAGATGAAAAACTGTTTTTT,CASSNRGVDEKLFF
TRBJ2-3,TRBV15,once,NA,TGTGCCACCAGCAGAGACAGGGATACGCAGTATTTT,CATSRDRDTQYF
TRBJ2-1,TRBV12-5,NA,NA,TGTGCTAGTCTCAGGGGTCCGTTACACAATGAGCAGTTCTTC,CASLRGPLHNEQFF
TRBJ2-7,TRBV12-5,NA,TRBD2,TGTGCTAGTGGTTTGGTTACGGGAGGGCCCGGGCAGTACTTC,CASGLVTGGPGQYF
TRBJ1-1,TRBV11-3,NA,NA,TGTGCCAGCAGCCGAGACAGATATAACACTGAAGCTTTCTTT,CASSRDRYNTEAFF
TRBJ1-1,TRBV29-1,NA,NA,TGCAGCGTCCGGTTCAGGGGCTCTGAAGCTTTCTTT,CSVRFRGSEAFF
TRBJ1-1,TRBV19,NA,TRBD1,TGTGCCAGTAGTATGGGGGACAGGGGCGGGACTGAAGCTTTCTTT,CASSMGDRGGTEAFF
TRBJ2-4,TRBV6-6,NA,TRBD2,TGTGCCAGCAGTGGGACTAATGTCATTCAGTACTTC,CASSGTNVIQYF
TRBJ1-5,TRBV7-8,NA,TRBD1,TGTGCCAGCAGCGGTAGGGACAGAACATTCTCTAGCAATCAGCCCCAGCATTTT,CASSGRDRTFSSNQPQHF
TRBJ1-1,TRBV18,NA,TRBD1,TGTGCCAGCTCACAGGGACAGGGGAACACTGAAGCTTTCTTT,CASSQGQGNTEAFF
TRBJ2-7,TRBV13,NA,TRBD1,TGTGCCAGCAGCGACCACAGGGGCGAGCAGTACTTC,CASSDHRGEQYF
TRBJ1-1,TRBV14,NA,NA,TGTGCCAGCAGCCAACAGTGGAACACTGAAGCTTTCTTT,CASSQQWNTEAFF
TRBJ1-2,TRBV6-6,NA,NA,TGTGCCAGCAGCGACGTCAATTTCTATGGCTACACCTTC,CASSDVNFYGYTF
TRBJ2-7,TRBV6-5,few,NA,TGTGCCAGCGGGTACGAGCAGTACTTC,CASGYEQYF
TRBJ2-2,TRBV9,NA,NA,TGTGCCAGCAGCGTCGAACTCGCCGGGGAGCTGTTTTTT,CASSVELAGELFF
TRBJ1-2,TRBV19,NA,NA,TGTGCCAGTAGTATAGGCTCGGCATTCAACTATGGCTACACCTTC,CASSIGSAFNYGYTF
TRBJ1-2,TRBV5-1,NA,NA,TGCGCCAGTAATCCCGGGGACAACTATGGCTACACCTTC,CASNPGDNYGYTF
TRBJ1-3,TRBV5-1,NA,NA,TGCGCCAGCAGCTCAACTCCTCCCGACAACTCTGGAAACACCATATATTTT,CASSSTPPDNSGNTIYF
TRBJ2-5,TRBV19,NA,TRBD2,TGTGCCAGTAGTATCGGGACTAGCGGGAAAATTAGGGAGACCCAGTACTTC,CASSIGTSGKIRETQYF
TRBJ2-3,TRBV11-2,NA,TRBD2,TGTGCCAGCAGCCTAATGGGACTAACGGGCACAGATACGCAGTATTTT,CASSLMGLTGTDTQYF
TRBJ1-3,TRBV5-1,NA,NA,TGCGCCAGCAGCTTGGACAGGGCCGGAAACACCATATATTTT,CASSLDRAGNTIYF
TRBJ1-2,TRBV4-1,NA,NA,TGCGCCAGCAGCCAACCGCAGGGACGTCGGGACTATGGCTACACCTTC,CASSQPQGRRDYGYTF
TRBJ2-5,TRBV30,once,NA,TGTGCCTGGAGTCTCGTACGTGGGGCCGGCGGGACGGAGACCCAGTACTTC,CAWSLVRGAGGTETQYF
TRBJ2-7,TRBV15,NA,NA,TGTGCCACCAGCAGTTGGATTGCACCTTCCTACGAGCAGTACTTC,CATSSWIAPSYEQYF
TRBJ2-7,TRBV5-1,NA,NA,TGCGCCAGCAGCTTTAGTTACCCCGGGTCCTACGAGCAGTACTTC,CASSFSYPGSYEQYF
TRBJ2-1,TRBV28,medium-sized,TRBD2,TGTGCCGCCGGACTAGCGGGGGGGCATGAGCAGTTCTTC,CAAGLAGGHEQFF
TRBJ2-3,TRBV27,NA,TRBD2,TGTGCCAGCAGTCCGGCTTCAGTACTAGCGTCTACGCAGTATTTT,CASSPASVLASTQYF
TRBJ1-2,TRBV9,NA,NA,TGTGCCAGCACCTGGGGGGGTATTAACTATGGCTACACCTTC,CASTWGGINYGYTF
TRBJ2-1,TRBV23-1,NA,NA,TGCGCCAGCAGTCAAAATAGTGGTGAGCAGTTCTTC,CASSQNSGEQFF
TRBJ1-3,TRBV19,many,TRBD1,TGTGCCAGTAGAGGACAGGCCTCTGGAAACACCATATATTTT,CASRGQASGNTIYF
TRBJ2-7,TRBV9,NA,TRBD1,TGTGCCAGCAGCGCCCTCCAGGGGGCAGACTACGAGCAGTACTTC,CASSALQGADYEQYF
TRBJ1-3,TRBV6-4,NA,NA,TGTGCCAGCATTTGGCCTCAGAGGGCTGGAAACACCATATATTTT,CASIWPQRAGNTIYF
TRBJ2-3,TRBV11-3,NA,TRBD2,TGTGCCAGCAGCCGGACTAGAGGGGCGCAGTATTTT,CASSRTRGAQYF
TRBJ2-7,TRBV11-2,NA,NA,TGTGCCAGCAGCTTTCGACCCAGGGGAGACGAGCAGTACTTC,CASSFRPRGDEQYF
TRBJ2-7,TRBV10-3,NA,TRBD1,TGTGCCATCAGTGATCCGGGACAGATGTCCTACGAGCAGTACTTC,CAISDPGQMSYEQYF
TRBJ2-1,TRBV19,NA,TRBD1,TGTGCCAGTAGTATTCTCGACAGGGGTTATGAGCAGTTCTTC,CASSILDRGYEQFF
TRBJ1-1,TRBV5-1,NA,NA,TGCGCCAGCAGCTTGGGGGTGGCGGGTAGGACTGAAGCTTTCTTT,CASSLGVAGRTEAFF
TRBJ2-2,TRBV18,NA,NA,TGTGCCAGCTCACCAGAAGGAGCCCTAGGGGCCGGGGAGCTGTTTTTT,CASSPEGALGAGELFF
TRBJ2-7,TRBV5-4,NA,TRBD2,TGTGCCAGCAGCTTGGGATCACGCGGGAGTTCTTACGAGCAGTACTTC,CASSLGSRGSSYEQYF
TRBJ2-7,TRBV10-1,NA,TRBD2,TGCGCCAGCCCGAAGGGGATAGCGGGGGGGCCCCGACCCGCGTGTGAGCAGTACTTC,CASPKGIAGGPRPACEQYF
TRBJ2-2,TRBV9,medium-sized,NA,TGTGCCAGCAGCGTCGACCCCTCCGGGGAGCTGTTTTTT,CASSVDPSGELFF